The clone carrying this T cell receptor (beta chain) was seen a handful of times. Its target is not known. The germline gives CDR1 KGHSH, CDR2 LQKENI. Trimming took 3 bases from V and 7 from J, leaving 15 bases between them. The CDR3 spans 15 residues. PCR involved 60 Vbeta and 13 Jbeta primers. Clones were read by immunoSEQ multiplex PCR, and TCRdb kept only the in-frame ones, dropping some. The data contain about 160,000 clones, less than 90% of them seen just once; the ten biggest clones take up 1.9%. The sample is drawn from a study of cytomegalovirus exposure and HLA in healthy donors. Study-wide points: It was likely that a cluster of highly shared sequence variants was a sequencing artifact. Presence/absence analyses rested on an assumption that sequencing depth was roughly uniform across donors. It was reportedly the case that the classifier diagnosed cytomegalovirus status with high specificity and sensitivity. The study found most TCR sequences rare, yet found some public TCRs in many donors.

Sequencing was performed on PBMCs. The receptor was derived from a man aged 18 to 29 in good health and CMV-seronegative. The chain employs TRBV18 and TRBJ2-2, with TRBD2 as a possible D gene (6 bases). The CDR3 nucleotides read TGTGCCAGCTCACCGGGGAGGAGACCACACGGGGAGCTGTTTTTT. Translation: CASSPGRRPHGELFF.